Sequencing of this TCR beta chain was carried out in a study of blood T cell repertoires in COVID-19. This clone showed up just a few times. In Cohort 3, a recovered donor had either two negative PCRs, clearance, or symptom resolution. The germline V gene encodes CDR1 GTSNPN and CDR2 SVGIG (reference sequence). The CDR3 extends over 14 amino acids. V lost 4 bases and J 4 bases, leaving 16 bases between the germline ends. The table came from immunoSEQ multiplex PCR; TCRdb's copy has only in-frame clones and leaves some out. The sample has approximately 300,000 clones, over 75% seen once; the top ten hold 3.5% to 5%.

The origin of this receptor is a man younger than 45 who had recovered from COVID-19. This rearrangement joins TRBV30 to TRBJ1-2, with D maybe TRBD1 (5 bases). Material: PBMCs or T cells enriched from blood (not recorded which). CDR3 loop: CAWIDLRDFYGYTF. In DNA form, the CDR3 reads TGTGCCTGGATCGACCTCAGGGACTTCTATGGCTACACCTTC.